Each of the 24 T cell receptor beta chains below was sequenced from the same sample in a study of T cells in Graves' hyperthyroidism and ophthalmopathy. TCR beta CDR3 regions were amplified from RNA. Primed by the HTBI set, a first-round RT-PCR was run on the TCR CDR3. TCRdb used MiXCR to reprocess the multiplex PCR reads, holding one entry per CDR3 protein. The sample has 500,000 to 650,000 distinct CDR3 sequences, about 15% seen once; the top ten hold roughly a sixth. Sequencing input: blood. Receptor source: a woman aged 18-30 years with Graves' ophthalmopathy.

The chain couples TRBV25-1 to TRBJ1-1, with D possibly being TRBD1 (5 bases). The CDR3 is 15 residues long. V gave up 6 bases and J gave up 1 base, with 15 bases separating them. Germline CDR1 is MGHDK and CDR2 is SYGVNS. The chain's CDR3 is CASRREGRGNTEAFF. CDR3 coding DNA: TGTGCCAGCAGACGAGAGGGACGGGGGAACACTGAAGCTTTCTTT.

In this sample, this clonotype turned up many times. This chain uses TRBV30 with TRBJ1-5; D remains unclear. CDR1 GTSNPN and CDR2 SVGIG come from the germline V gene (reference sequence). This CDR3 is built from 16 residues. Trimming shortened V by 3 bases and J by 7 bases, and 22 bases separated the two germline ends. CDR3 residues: CAWSAPPSAGYQPQHF. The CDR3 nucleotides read TGTGCCTGGAGCGCACCCCCGTCAGCGGGTTACCAGCCCCAGCATTTT.

Here the CDR3 DNA reads TGTGCCAGCAGCTTAGGTTCCATACCTCTGAGCTCCTACAATGAGCAGTTCTTC. It codes for CASSLGSIPLSSYNEQFF. The chain recombines TRBV7-8 with TRBJ2-1; D remains ambiguous. The CDR3 totals 18 residues. The V and J ends lost 1 base and 0 bases respectively, with 16 bases between them. Germline CDR1 and CDR2: SGHVS and FQNEAQ.

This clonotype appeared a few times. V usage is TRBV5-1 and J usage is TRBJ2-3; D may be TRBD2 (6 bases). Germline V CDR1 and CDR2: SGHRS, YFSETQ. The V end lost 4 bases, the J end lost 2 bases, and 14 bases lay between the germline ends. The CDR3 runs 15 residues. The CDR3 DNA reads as TGCGCCAGCAGCCGCCTAGCGCACGCCACAGATACGCAGTATTTT. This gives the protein CASSRLAHATDTQYF.

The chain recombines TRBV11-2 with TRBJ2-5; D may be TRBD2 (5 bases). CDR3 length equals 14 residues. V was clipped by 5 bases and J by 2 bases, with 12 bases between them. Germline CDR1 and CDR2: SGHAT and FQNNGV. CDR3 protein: CASSPNGLQETQYF. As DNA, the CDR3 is TGTGCCAGCAGCCCAAACGGACTTCAAGAGACCCAGTACTTC.

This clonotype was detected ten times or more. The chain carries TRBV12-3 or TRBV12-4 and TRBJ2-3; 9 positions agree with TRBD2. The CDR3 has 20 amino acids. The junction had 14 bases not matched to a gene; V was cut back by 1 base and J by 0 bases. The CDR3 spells CASSLVVRGGLSRSTDTQYF. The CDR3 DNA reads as TGTGCCAGCAGTTTAGTTGTGCGGGGGGGCCTCTCAAGGAGCACAGATACGCAGTATTTT.

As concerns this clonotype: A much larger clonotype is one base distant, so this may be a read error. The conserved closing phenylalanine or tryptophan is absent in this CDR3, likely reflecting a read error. CDR3 sequence (DNA): TGTGCCAGCAGTTCAATCTCCTCGGCAAACACTGAAGCTTTCTCT. Translated: CASSSISSANTEAFS. The chain uses TRBV28 and TRBJ1-1; D is unclear. CDR1 is MDHEN and CDR2 is SYDVKM in the germline V gene. The CDR3 is made up of 15 amino acids. V lost 4 bases and J lost 2, with 14 bases in between.

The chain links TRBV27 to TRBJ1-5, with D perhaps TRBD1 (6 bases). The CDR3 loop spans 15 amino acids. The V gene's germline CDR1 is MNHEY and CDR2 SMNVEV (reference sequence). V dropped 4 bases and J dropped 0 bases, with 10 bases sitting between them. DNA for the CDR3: TGTGCCAGCAGTTCAGACAGGAATAGCAATCAGCCCCAGCATTTT. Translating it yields CASSSDRNSNQPQHF.

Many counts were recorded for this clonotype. The CDR3 bases are TGTGCCAGCAGTTGGGTCTCTAGCACAGATACGCAGTATTTT. It yields the protein CASSWVSSTDTQYF. This chain joins TRBV27 and TRBJ2-3; no firm D call. V dropped 4 bases and J dropped 0 bases, with 8 bases sitting between them. CDR3 length: 14 amino acids. CDR1 and CDR2 (germline): MNHEY, SMNVEV (reference sequence).

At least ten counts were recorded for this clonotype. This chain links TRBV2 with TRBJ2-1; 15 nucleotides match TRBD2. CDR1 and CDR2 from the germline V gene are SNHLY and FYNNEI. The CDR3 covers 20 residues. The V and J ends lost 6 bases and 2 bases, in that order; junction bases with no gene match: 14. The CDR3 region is CASSNPRTSGRDTTYNEQFF. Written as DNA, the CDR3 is TGTGCCAGCAGCAATCCCCGGACTAGCGGGAGGGATACGACCTACAATGAGCAGTTCTTC.

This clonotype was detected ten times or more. CDR3 amino acids: CASSHSMGPPDTQYF. The CDR3 nucleotides are TGTGCCAGCAGCCACTCGATGGGACCCCCGGATACGCAGTATTTT. The chain joins TRBV3-1 to TRBJ2-3, with D perhaps given as TRBD1 or TRBD2 (5 bases each). Germline lookup yields CDR1 LGHDT and CDR2 YNNKEL (reference sequence). V lost 3 bases, J lost 6 bases, and 16 bases lay in between. The CDR3 length is 15 residues.

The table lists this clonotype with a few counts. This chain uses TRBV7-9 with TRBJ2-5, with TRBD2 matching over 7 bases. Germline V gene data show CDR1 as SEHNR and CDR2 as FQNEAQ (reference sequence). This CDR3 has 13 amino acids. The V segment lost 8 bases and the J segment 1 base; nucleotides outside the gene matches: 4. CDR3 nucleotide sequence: TGTGCCAGCCGCGGGGGTCTCCAAGAGACCCAGTACTTC. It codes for CASRGGLQETQYF.

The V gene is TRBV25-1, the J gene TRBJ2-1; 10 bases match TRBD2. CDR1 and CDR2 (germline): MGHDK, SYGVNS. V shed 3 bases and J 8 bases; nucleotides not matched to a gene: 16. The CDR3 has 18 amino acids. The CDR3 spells CASSERGPPSGSADEQFF. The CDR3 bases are TGTGCCAGCAGTGAGAGGGGGCCTCCTAGCGGGAGTGCGGATGAGCAGTTCTTC.

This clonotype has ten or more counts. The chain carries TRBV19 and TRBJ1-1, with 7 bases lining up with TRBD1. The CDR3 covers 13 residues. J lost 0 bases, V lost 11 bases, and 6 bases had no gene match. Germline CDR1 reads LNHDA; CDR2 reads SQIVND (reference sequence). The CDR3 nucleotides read TGTGCCGCATCCGGGACAGTGAACACTGAAGCTTTCTTT. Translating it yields CAASGTVNTEAFF.

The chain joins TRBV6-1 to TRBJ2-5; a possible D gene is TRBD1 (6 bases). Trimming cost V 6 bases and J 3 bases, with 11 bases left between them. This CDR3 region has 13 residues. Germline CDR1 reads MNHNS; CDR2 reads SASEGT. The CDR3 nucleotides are TGTGCCAGCAGCCCGGGACAAGAAGAGACCCAGTACTTC. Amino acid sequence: CASSPGQEETQYF.

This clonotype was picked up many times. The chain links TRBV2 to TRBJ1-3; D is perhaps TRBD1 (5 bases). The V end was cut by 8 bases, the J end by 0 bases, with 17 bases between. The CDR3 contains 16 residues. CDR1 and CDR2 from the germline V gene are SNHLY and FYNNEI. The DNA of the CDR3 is TGTGCCAGCGGGTCCCAGGGATCCTACTCTGGAAACACCATATATTTT. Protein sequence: CASGSQGSYSGNTIYF.

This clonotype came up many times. In nucleotides, the CDR3 is TGTGCCGGCCGGGGACCCCGGGCCGGGGAGCTGTTTTTT. Translated, it gives CAGRGPRAGELFF. This chain links TRBV2 with TRBJ2-2; either TRBD1 or TRBD2 may supply D (5 bases each). CDR3 size: 13 residues. Trimming cost V 11 bases and J 6 bases, with 16 bases left between them. The germline V gene encodes CDR1 SNHLY and CDR2 FYNNEI.

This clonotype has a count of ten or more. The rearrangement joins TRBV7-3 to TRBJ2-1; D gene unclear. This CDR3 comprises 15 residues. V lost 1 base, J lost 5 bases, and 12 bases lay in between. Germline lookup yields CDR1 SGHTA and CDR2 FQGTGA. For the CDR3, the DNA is TGTGCCAGCAGCTTAATAGCTGGGAACCACAATGAGCAGTTCTTC. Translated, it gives CASSLIAGNHNEQFF.

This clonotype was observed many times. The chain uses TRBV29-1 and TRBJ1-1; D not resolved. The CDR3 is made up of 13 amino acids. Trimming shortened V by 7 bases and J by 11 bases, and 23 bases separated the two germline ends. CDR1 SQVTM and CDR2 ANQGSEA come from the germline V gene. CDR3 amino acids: CSAGPIMGSGAFF. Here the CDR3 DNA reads TGCAGCGCCGGACCTATAATGGGATCTGGGGCTTTCTTT.

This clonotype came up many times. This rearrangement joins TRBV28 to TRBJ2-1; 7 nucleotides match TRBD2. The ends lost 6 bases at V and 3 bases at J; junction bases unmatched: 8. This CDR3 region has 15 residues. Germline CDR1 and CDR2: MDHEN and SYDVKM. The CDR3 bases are TGTGCCAGCAGAGATCTAGCGGAGAACTACAATGAGCAGTTCTTC. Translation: CASRDLAENYNEQFF.

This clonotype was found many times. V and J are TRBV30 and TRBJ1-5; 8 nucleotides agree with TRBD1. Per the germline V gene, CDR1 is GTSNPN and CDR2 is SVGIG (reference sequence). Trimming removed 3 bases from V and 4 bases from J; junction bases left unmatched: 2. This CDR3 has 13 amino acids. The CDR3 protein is CAWRDRVNQPQHF. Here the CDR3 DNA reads TGTGCCTGGAGGGACAGGGTGAATCAGCCCCAGCATTTT. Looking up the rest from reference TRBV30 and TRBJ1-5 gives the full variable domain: SQTIHQWPATLVQPVGSPLSLECTVEGTSNPNLYWYRQAAGRGLQLLFYSVGIGQISSEVPQNLSASRPQDRQFILSSKKLLLSDSGFYLCAWRDRVNQPQHFGDGTRLSIL.

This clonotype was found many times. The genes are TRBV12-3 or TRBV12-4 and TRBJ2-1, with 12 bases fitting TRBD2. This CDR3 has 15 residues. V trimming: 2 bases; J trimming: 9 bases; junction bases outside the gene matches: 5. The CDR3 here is CASSLSASGGGEQFF. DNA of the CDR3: TGTGCCAGCAGTTTATCGGCTAGCGGGGGGGGTGAGCAGTTCTTC.

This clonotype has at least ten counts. DNA for the CDR3: TGTGCCAGCAGTCTCCACGGACAGGGCTACGAGCAGTACTTC. Translating gives CASSLHGQGYEQYF. The chain uses TRBV27 and TRBJ2-7; 8 nucleotides align to TRBD1. There are 14 residues in the CDR3. CDR1 and CDR2 from the germline V gene are MNHEY and SMNVEV (reference sequence). Trimming took 5 bases from V and 3 from J; bases not matched to a gene: 6.

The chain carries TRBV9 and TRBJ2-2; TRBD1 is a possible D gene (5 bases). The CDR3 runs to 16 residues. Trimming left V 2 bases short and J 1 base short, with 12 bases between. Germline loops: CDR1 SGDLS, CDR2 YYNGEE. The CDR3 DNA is TGTGCCAGCAGCGTTGACAGTGCCGTGAACACCGGGGAGCTGTTTTTT. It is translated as CASSVDSAVNTGELFF.